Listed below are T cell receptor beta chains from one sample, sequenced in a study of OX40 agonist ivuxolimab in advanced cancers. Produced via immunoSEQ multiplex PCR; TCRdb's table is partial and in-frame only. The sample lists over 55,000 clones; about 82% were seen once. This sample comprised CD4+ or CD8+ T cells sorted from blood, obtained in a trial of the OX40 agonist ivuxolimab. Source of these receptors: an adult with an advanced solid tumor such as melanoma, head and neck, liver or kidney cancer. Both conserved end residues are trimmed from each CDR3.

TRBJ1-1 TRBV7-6 ASSRDMNTEAF
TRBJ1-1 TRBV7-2 ASSPGAGMSTEAF
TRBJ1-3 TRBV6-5 ASSRQASSGNTIY
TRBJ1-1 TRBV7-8 ASSLRATLNTEAF
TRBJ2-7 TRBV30 AWSQTGSKYEQY
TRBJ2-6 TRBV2 ASRDRGTGANVLT
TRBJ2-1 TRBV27 ASRPAEIYNEQF
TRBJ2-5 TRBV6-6 ASSYSESDQETQY
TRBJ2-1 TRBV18 ASSPGSGGKDNEQF
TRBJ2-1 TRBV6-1 ASTLQGKNEQF
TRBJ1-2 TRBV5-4 ASSSTRQGQYGYT
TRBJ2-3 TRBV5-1 ASSWTSGNADTQY
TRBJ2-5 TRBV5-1 ASSFGAEETQY
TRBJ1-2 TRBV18 ASSPVTGGVNGYT
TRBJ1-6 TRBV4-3 ASSRQGISPLH
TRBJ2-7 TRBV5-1 ASSLEGSGYEQY
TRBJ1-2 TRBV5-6 ASSLTGLPTNYGYT
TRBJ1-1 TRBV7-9 ASSDYATGAAAF
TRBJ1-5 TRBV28 ASSYGGQGDNQPQH
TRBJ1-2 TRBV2 ASSAYIAGYT
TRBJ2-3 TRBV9 ASSVETPKGTDTQY
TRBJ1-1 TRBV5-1 ASSLLTGNTEAF
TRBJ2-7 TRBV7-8 ASSRNSGGSYEQY
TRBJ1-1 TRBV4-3 ASSQDIRQGAEAF
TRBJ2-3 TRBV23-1 ASSQSESRREVGSLTDTQY
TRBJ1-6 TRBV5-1 ASRVGQLTDPLH
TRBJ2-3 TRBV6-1 ASSERLAGEDTQY
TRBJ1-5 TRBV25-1 ASSTHSSGQPQH
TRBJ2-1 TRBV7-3 ASSLRSSLGYNEQF